This TCR beta chain was sequenced for a study of control samples from healthy donors and cancer patients. Germline V gives CDR1 MGHRA, CDR2 YSYEKL. The V end was cut by 5 bases, the J end by 6 bases, with 19 bases between. The CDR3 runs to 15 residues. The assay was immunoSEQ multiplex PCR, and TCRdb's table has in-frame clones only and misses some. This sample yields 150,000 or so clones, of which over 85% are seen a single time; about 9.3% belongs to the top ten. A few counts support this clone. This TCR came from a woman aged 40 to 50 in good health. The rearrangement links TRBV4-1 to TRBJ1-1, with D possibly TRBD1 on 6 matching bases. Material: blood. The CDR3 bases are TGCGCCAGCAGCTCATTTCGGGGGGCGCGCGCTGAAGCTTTCTTT. It codes for CASSSFRGARAEAFF.